Here is one T cell receptor (beta chain) with its context. These data are taken from a study of T-cell memory formation after mild COVID-19. From the 5' RACE reads, TCRdb called clonotypes with MiXCR, one entry per CDR3 protein. The sample carries 290,000 or so distinct CDR3 sequences, roughly 19% recorded once. V was shortened by 5 bases and J by 2 bases, with 11 bases between the two germline ends. The CDR3 consists of 14 residues. Germline CDR1 and CDR2: SGHTA and FQGTGA. The clonotype originates from a man between 18 and 35 years old who had mild COVID-19 (a few samples of this study predate the infection). Cell type and time point are not known. The sample taken for sequencing was PBMCs or a T cell subset sorted from them (not recorded which). V usage is TRBV7-3 and J usage is TRBJ2-3, with D possibly being TRBD2 (7 bases). The CDR3 nucleotides read TGTGCCAGCAGCCCACGGGGGGCCACAGATACGCAGTATTTT. It specifies CASSPRGATDTQYF.